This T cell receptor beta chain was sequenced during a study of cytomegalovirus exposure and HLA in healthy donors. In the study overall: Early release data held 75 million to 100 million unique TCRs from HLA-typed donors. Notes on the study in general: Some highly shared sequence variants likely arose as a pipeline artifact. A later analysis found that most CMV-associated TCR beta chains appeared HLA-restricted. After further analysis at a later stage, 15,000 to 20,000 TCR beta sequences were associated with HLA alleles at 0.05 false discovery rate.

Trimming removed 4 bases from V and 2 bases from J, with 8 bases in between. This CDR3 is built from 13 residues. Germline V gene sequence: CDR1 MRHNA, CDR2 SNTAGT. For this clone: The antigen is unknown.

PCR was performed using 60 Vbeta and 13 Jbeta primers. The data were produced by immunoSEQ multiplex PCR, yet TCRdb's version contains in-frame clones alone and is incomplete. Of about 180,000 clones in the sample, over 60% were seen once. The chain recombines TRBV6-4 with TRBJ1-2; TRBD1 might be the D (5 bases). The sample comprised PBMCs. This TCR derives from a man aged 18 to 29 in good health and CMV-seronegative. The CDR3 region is CASSAQGNYGYTF. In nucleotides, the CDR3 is TGTGCCAGCAGTGCCCAGGGAAACTATGGCTACACCTTC.